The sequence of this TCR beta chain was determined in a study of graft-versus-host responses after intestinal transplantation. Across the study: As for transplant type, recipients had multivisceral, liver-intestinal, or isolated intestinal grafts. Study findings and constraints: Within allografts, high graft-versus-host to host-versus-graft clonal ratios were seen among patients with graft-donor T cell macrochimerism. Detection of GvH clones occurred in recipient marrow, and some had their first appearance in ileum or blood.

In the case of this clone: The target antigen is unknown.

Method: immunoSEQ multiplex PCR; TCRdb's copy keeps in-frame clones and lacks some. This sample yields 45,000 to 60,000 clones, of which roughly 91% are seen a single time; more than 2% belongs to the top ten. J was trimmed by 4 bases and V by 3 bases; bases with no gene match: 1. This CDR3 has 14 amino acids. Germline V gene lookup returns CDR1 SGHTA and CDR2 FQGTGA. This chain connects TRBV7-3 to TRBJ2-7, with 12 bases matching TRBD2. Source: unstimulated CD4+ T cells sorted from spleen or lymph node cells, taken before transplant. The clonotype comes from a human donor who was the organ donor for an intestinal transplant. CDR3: CASSLTSGSYEQYF. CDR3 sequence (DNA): TGTGCCAGCAGCTTGACTAGCGGGAGTTACGAGCAGTACTTC.